Below, 29 T cell receptor beta chains from the same sample are listed, as sequenced in a study of cytomegalovirus exposure and HLA in healthy donors. Vbeta (60) and Jbeta (13) primers were used in the PCR. The method was immunoSEQ multiplex PCR; TCRdb's version includes in-frame clones alone and lacks a portion of them. The sample has under 60,000 clones; the top ten hold 9% to 15%. Sequences were obtained from PBMCs. These receptors originate from a woman aged 30 to 39 in good health and CMV-seropositive.

The V gene is TRBV19, the J gene TRBJ1-1; no firm D call. Trimming shortened V by 6 bases and J by 5 bases, and 7 bases separated the two germline ends. Germline values: CDR1 LNHDA, CDR2 SQIVND (reference sequence). This CDR3 has 11 amino acids. The CDR3 loop is CASRAVTEAFF. The CDR3 DNA sequence: TGTGCCAGTAGAGCTGTAACTGAAGCTTTCTTT.

The chain carries TRBV29-1 and TRBJ1-1; no firm D call. Trimming shortened V by 7 bases and J by 0 bases, and 15 bases separated the two germline ends. The CDR3 totals 14 residues. Germline CDR1 is SQVTM and CDR2 is ANQGSEA. The CDR3 sequence: CSASLGVLNTEAFF. As DNA, the CDR3 is TGCAGCGCCTCTTTAGGAGTGTTGAACACTGAAGCTTTCTTT.

This chain joins TRBV13 and TRBJ2-7, with unresolved D. Germline V gene data show CDR1 as PRHDT and CDR2 as FYEKMQ (reference sequence). With 5 bases removed from V and 5 bases from J, the gap between germline ends came to 10 bases. The CDR3 loop spans 12 amino acids. CDR3 sequence reads: CASSPVGNEQYF. CDR3 DNA: TGTGCCAGCAGCCCTGTTGGCAACGAGCAGTACTTC.

This sequence joins TRBV6-5 and TRBJ1-1; a possible D gene is TRBD1 (6 bases). Germline V gene data show CDR1 as MNHEY and CDR2 as SVGAGI. The CDR3 is made up of 16 amino acids. V was trimmed by 0 bases and J by 3 bases, leaving 14 bases between them. The CDR3: CASSYSGDTGYTEAFF. In DNA form, the CDR3 reads TGTGCCAGCAGTTACTCCGGGGACACAGGGTACACTGAAGCTTTCTTT.

The rearrangement uses TRBV28 and TRBJ1-5; D possibly corresponds to TRBD1 (6 bases). Germline V gives CDR1 MDHEN, CDR2 SYDVKM. Trimming left V 6 bases short and J 0 bases short, with 21 bases between. This CDR3 region has 18 residues. This CDR3 reads CASSRLTWDTHSNQPQHF. The CDR3 DNA sequence: TGTGCCAGCAGCCGTCTTACATGGGACACCCATAGCAATCAGCCCCAGCATTTT.

The rearrangement links TRBV6-5 to TRBJ2-4; D might be TRBD2 (6 bases). This CDR3 is 14 amino acids long. Germline CDR1 reads MNHEY; CDR2 reads SVGAGI. Trimming left V 0 bases short and J 6 bases short, with 9 bases between. This CDR3 reads CASSYSNGGNIQYF. The CDR3 nucleotides read TGTGCCAGCAGTTACTCGAACGGGGGAAACATTCAGTACTTC.

The CDR3 here is CASSPLAGELFF. CDR3 DNA: TGTGCCAGCAGCCCTCTTGCCGGGGAGCTGTTTTTT. The chain employs TRBV7-9 and TRBJ2-2; D ambiguous. Germline V lookup: CDR1 SEHNR, CDR2 FQNEAQ (reference sequence). CDR3 length equals 12 residues. V lost 5 bases and J 6 bases, leaving 7 bases between the germline ends.

This rearrangement joins TRBV5-1 to TRBJ1-1, with 8 nucleotides matching TRBD1. V was pared by 5 bases and J by 6 bases, with 9 bases of the junction left unmatched. The CDR3 is 14 amino acids. CDR1 SGHRS and CDR2 YFSETQ come from the germline V gene. The CDR3 DNA reads TGCGCCAGCAGGTCACACTCGGACAGGGCTGAAGCTTTCTTT. Translating it yields CASRSHSDRAEAFF.

The chain combines TRBV6-5 with TRBJ2-7; D might be TRBD1 (6 bases). Per the germline V gene, CDR1 is MNHEY and CDR2 is SVGAGI. The CDR3 is made up of 13 amino acids. V was shortened by 6 bases and J by 3 bases, with 12 bases between the two germline ends. The chain's CDR3 is CASRPGHHYEQYF. The DNA for the CDR3 is TGTGCCAGCAGGCCGGGACATCACTACGAGCAGTACTTC.

The chain links TRBV30 to TRBJ1-2, with 7 bases matching TRBD1. J was trimmed by 0 bases and V by 7 bases; bases with no gene match: 8. CDR1 is GTSNPN, CDR2 SVGIG, per germline (reference sequence). The CDR3 is 14 amino acids. CDR3 region: CASRQGRTNYGYTF. DNA of the CDR3: TGTGCCTCACGACAGGGACGTACTAACTATGGCTACACCTTC.

The chain is built from TRBV10-3 and TRBJ1-1; TRBD1 aligns across 8 bases. The V segment lost 4 bases and the J segment 3 bases; nucleotides outside the gene matches: 7. The germline CDR1 and CDR2 sequences are ENHRY and SYGVKD. The CDR3 has 15 residues. Written as DNA, the CDR3 is TGTGCCATCAGTGCTCAGACAGGGGAGGACACTGAAGCTTTCTTT. It translates to CAISAQTGEDTEAFF.

The chain employs TRBV18 and TRBJ1-1; D not certain. Germline assignment: CDR1 KGHSH and CDR2 LQKENI. The CDR3 has 14 residues. The germline V and J ends were trimmed by 3 bases and 5 bases, with 13 bases remaining between them. CDR3 in amino acids: CASSPKIRETEAFF. In DNA form, the CDR3 reads TGTGCCAGCTCACCGAAAATCCGGGAAACTGAAGCTTTCTTT.

This chain joins TRBV20-1 and TRBJ1-2; D unresolved. CDR3 length: 11 residues. Germline V gene data show CDR1 as DFQATT and CDR2 as SNEGSKA (reference sequence). The V end was cut by 7 bases, the J end by 8 bases, with 14 bases between. The CDR3 nucleotides are TGCAGTGTAAGGTGGGAGGGAGGCTACACCTTC. It specifies CSVRWEGGYTF.

V and J are TRBV5-6 and TRBJ2-3, with 9 bases fitting TRBD2. Trimming took 0 bases from V and 3 from J; bases not matched to a gene: 5. The CDR3 has 16 residues. Germline V lookup: CDR1 SGHDT, CDR2 YYEEEE. CDR3 nucleotide sequence: TGTGCCAGCAGCTTGGGGGCGGGGGGGCCAACAGATACGCAGTATTTT. This gives the protein CASSLGAGGPTDTQYF.

The chain couples TRBV6-7 to TRBJ1-1, with D possibly TRBD1 on 6 matching bases. TRBV6-7 is filed as an ORF, its function uncertain. There are 17 residues in the CDR3. V was clipped by 2 bases and J by 5 bases, with 21 bases between them. The chain's CDR3 is CASSYQDPPGGTTEAFF. Written as DNA, the CDR3 is TGTGCCAGCAGTTACCAAGACCCGCCGGGGGGCACAACTGAAGCTTTCTTT.

The V gene is TRBV20-1, the J gene TRBJ2-3, with a tentative D call TRBD1 (5 bases). Germline V gives CDR1 DFQATT, CDR2 SNEGSKA (reference sequence). The CDR3 has 11 amino acids. The CDR3 reads CSRAGTDTQYF. DNA of the CDR3: TGCAGCAGGGCGGGCACAGATACGCAGTATTTT.

This chain uses TRBV18 with TRBJ1-6, with 9 bases aligning to TRBD1. CDR3 length equals 18 residues. Trimming took 1 base from V and 7 from J; bases not matched to a gene: 11. From germline, CDR1 is KGHSH and CDR2 LQKENI. The DNA of the CDR3 is TGTGCCAGCTCACCACTTACAGCCGGACAGGGGACGAATTCACCCCTCCACTTT. It specifies CASSPLTAGQGTNSPLHF.

This chain joins TRBV30 and TRBJ1-5, with D possibly matching TRBD1 (5 bases). Trimming removed 3 bases from V and 1 base from J, with 7 bases in between. The CDR3 spans 13 residues. Germline CDR1 is GTSNPN and CDR2 is SVGIG (reference sequence). The CDR3 loop is CAWRRDSNQPQHF. The CDR3 region has the DNA TGTGCCTGGAGGCGGGACAGCAATCAGCCCCAGCATTTT.

The V call is TRBV6-5, the J call TRBJ2-7, with no clear D. CDR1 is MNHEY and CDR2 is SVGAGI in the germline V gene. The ends were cut back, 2 bases at V and 4 bases at J, with 9 bases in the middle. This CDR3 region has 13 residues. Written as DNA, the CDR3 is TGTGCCAGCAGTTACCGGGTCGGGTACGAGCAGTACTTC. Its protein is CASSYRVGYEQYF.

The chain has TRBV5-1 and TRBJ2-7; tentative D call: TRBD2 (6 bases). The CDR3 totals 16 residues. Trimming pared 4 bases from V and 2 bases from J, leaving 19 bases between. From germline, CDR1 is SGHRS and CDR2 YFSETQ. The CDR3: CASSPVQGGAPYEQYF. The CDR3 DNA reads TGCGCCAGCAGCCCAGTACAAGGAGGGGCCCCCTACGAGCAGTACTTC.

This rearrangement joins TRBV19 to TRBJ2-1, with 7 bases matching TRBD2. Per germline, CDR1 LNHDA and CDR2 SQIVND (reference sequence). The CDR3 is made up of 13 amino acids. The V segment lost 4 bases and the J segment 10 bases; nucleotides outside the gene matches: 7. CDR3 bases: TGTGCCAGTAGTACAACCGGGACTAACGAGCAGTTCTTC. Translation: CASSTTGTNEQFF.

V and J are TRBV30 and TRBJ2-7; TRBD2 might be the D (6 bases). The ends were cut back, 8 bases at V and 2 bases at J, with 13 bases in the middle. CDR3 size: 12 residues. Germline assignment: CDR1 GTSNPN and CDR2 SVGIG (reference sequence). For the CDR3, the DNA is TGTGCCCAGGAGGGCCTCGCCTACGAGCAGTACTTC. Its protein product is CAQEGLAYEQYF.

V usage is TRBV14 and J usage is TRBJ2-1; 13 bases map to TRBD2. The CDR3 is 15 residues long. Germline CDR1 SGHDN, CDR2 FVKESK. V gave up 2 bases and J gave up 10 bases; unmatched junction bases: 5. CDR3 amino acids: CASSQPGLAGVEQFF. In DNA form, the CDR3 reads TGTGCCAGCAGCCAACCCGGACTAGCGGGGGTGGAGCAGTTCTTC.

V usage is TRBV30 and J usage is TRBJ2-1; 12 bases align to TRBD2. CDR1 and CDR2 (germline): GTSNPN, SVGIG (reference sequence). V was clipped by 4 bases and J by 3 bases; unmatched bases: 7. CDR3 length equals 16 residues. The CDR3 DNA reads TGTGCCTGGACAACCCTGGGACTAGCGGGCTACAATGAGCAGTTCTTC. Translated: CAWTTLGLAGYNEQFF.

The chain employs TRBV6-5 and TRBJ2-3; TRBD2 aligns across 7 bases. In germline, CDR1 is MNHEY, CDR2 SVGAGI. This CDR3 comprises 13 residues. V lost 6 bases and J lost 0; bases outside the gene matches: 0. The CDR3 nucleotides are TGTGCCAGCAGGCGGGGGAGCACAGATACGCAGTATTTT. Translation: CASRRGSTDTQYF.

The gene calls are TRBV7-6 and TRBJ1-1; D is unresolved. From germline, CDR1 is SGHVS and CDR2 FNYEAQ. V lost 1 base to trimming and J lost 0 bases, with 6 bases between them. This CDR3 region has 14 residues. This CDR3 is CASSLGHMNTEAFF. In nucleotides, the CDR3 is TGTGCCAGCAGCTTAGGACATATGAACACTGAAGCTTTCTTT.

The CDR3, as DNA: TGTGCCAGCAGGGGAGGGGGCGAGCAGTACTTC. It encodes CASRGGGEQYF. V and J are TRBV5-4 and TRBJ2-7; TRBD2 is a possible D gene (7 bases). Germline V gives CDR1 SGHNT, CDR2 YYREEE (reference sequence). The CDR3 covers 11 residues. Trimming took 5 bases from V and 6 from J, leaving 9 bases between them.

CDR3: CASSTGGGWQFF. CDR3 DNA: TGTGCCAGCAGCACCGGTGGAGGGTGGCAGTTCTTC. The chain couples TRBV7-9 to TRBJ2-1, with TRBD2 as a possible D gene (6 bases). V was clipped by 5 bases and J by 12 bases, with 14 bases between them. Per germline, CDR1 SEHNR and CDR2 FQNEAQ (reference sequence). This CDR3 has 12 residues.

This rearrangement joins TRBV29-1 to TRBJ2-1; D might be TRBD2 (6 bases). The CDR3 is made up of 13 amino acids. V was cut by 7 bases and J by 0 bases, with 10 bases left in between. Germline CDR1 SQVTM, CDR2 ANQGSEA. The CDR3 coding sequence is TGCAGCGCCGGGGGTAGCTCCTACAATGAGCAGTTCTTC. Translated, it gives CSAGGSSYNEQFF.